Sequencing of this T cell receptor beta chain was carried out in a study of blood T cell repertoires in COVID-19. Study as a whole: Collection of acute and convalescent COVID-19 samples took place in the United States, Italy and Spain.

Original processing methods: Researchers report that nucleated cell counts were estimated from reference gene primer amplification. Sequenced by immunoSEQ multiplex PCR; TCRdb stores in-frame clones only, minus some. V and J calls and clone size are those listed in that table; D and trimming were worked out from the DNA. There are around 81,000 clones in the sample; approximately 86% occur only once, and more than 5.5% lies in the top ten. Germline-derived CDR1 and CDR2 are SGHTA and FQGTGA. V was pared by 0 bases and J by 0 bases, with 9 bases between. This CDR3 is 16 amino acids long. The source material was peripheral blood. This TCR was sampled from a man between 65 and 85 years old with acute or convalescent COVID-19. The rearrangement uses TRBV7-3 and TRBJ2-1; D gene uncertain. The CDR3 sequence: CASSLTSSSSYNEQFF. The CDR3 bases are TGTGCCAGCAGCTTAACGTCTTCTAGCTCCTACAATGAGCAGTTCTTC.